Presented here are 31 T cell receptor beta chains from one specimen sequenced in a study of T-cell memory formation after mild COVID-19. TCRdb re-derived calls from the 5' RACE reads in MiXCR, one entry per CDR3 protein. The sample yields a few hundred thousand distinct CDR3 sequences, around 30% seen once. Specimen: PBMCs or a T cell subset sorted from them (not recorded which). The receptor source for this set is an adult woman who had mild COVID-19 (a few samples of this study predate the infection). Cell type and time point are not known.

The chain employs TRBV7-2 and TRBJ1-2, with 7 bases aligning to TRBD1. The CDR3 sequence is 13 residues long. The germline gives CDR1 SGHTA, CDR2 FQGNSA. Unmatched junction bases numbered 6, after V lost 5 bases and J lost 6 bases. The CDR3 is CASSRGQVDGYTF. The DNA of the CDR3 is TGTGCCAGCAGCCGAGGACAGGTGGATGGCTACACCTTC. Complete variable domain (other parts from reference TRBV7-2 and TRBJ1-2): GAGVSQSPSNKVTEKGKDVELRCDPISGHTALYWYRQSLGQGLEFLIYFQGNSAPDKSGLPSDRFSAERTGGSVSTLTIQRTQQEDSAVYLCASSRGQVDGYTFGSGTRLTVV.

The V and J genes are TRBV12-3 or TRBV12-4 and TRBJ2-1, with D maybe TRBD1 (5 bases). Trimming left V 6 bases short and J 10 bases short, with 16 bases between. CDR3 size: 13 residues. In DNA form, the CDR3 reads TGTGCCAGCAGCCCCGAGGAGCCAGGGGAGCAGTTCTTC. Residues: CASSPEEPGEQFF.

The chain recombines TRBV19 with TRBJ2-2; 8 nucleotides match TRBD1. CDR1 and CDR2 (germline): LNHDA, SQIVND (reference sequence). V shed 8 bases and J 1 base; nucleotides not matched to a gene: 3. This CDR3 spans 14 amino acids. The CDR3 DNA reads as TGTGCCAGTCGGACAGGGAGGAACACCGGGGAGCTGTTTTTT. Translation: CASRTGRNTGELFF. The full variable domain, with the rest looked up from reference TRBV19 and TRBJ2-2, is DGGITQSPKYLFRKEGQNVTLSCEQNLNHDAMYWYRQDPGQGLRLIYYSQIVNDFQKGDIAEGYSVSREKKESFPLTVTSAQKNPTAFYLCASRTGRNTGELFFGEGSRLTVL.

This chain joins TRBV27 and TRBJ1-5; 7 bases are shared with TRBD1. Per the germline V gene, CDR1 is MNHEY and CDR2 is SMNVEV (reference sequence). J lost 7 bases, V lost 2 bases, and 5 bases had no gene match. This CDR3 contains 14 residues. This CDR3 reads CASSLEGARQPQHF. The CDR3 nucleotides are TGTGCCAGCAGTTTAGAGGGGGCCCGGCAGCCCCAGCATTTT.

This clonotype was seen a handful of times. This chain uses TRBV29-1 with TRBJ2-5, with unresolved D. Looked up from germline, CDR1 is SQVTM and CDR2 is ANQGSEA. The CDR3 extends over 12 amino acids. Trimming shortened V by 3 bases and J by 1 base, and 6 bases separated the two germline ends. CDR3 amino acids: CSVDTTQETQYF. CDR3 bases: TGCAGCGTTGATACAACCCAAGAGACCCAGTACTTC. Drawing the rest from reference TRBV29-1 and TRBJ2-5, the complete variable domain is SAVISQKPSRDICQRGTSLTIQCQVDSQVTMMFWYRQQPGQSLTLIATANQGSEATYESGFVIDKFPISRPNLTFSTLTVSNMSPEDSSIYLCSVDTTQETQYFGPGTRLLVL.

This clonotype has a handful of counts. The rearrangement links TRBV12-3 or TRBV12-4 to TRBJ2-2; the match to TRBD2 covers 12 bases. With V trimmed by 5 bases and J by 1 base, 2 bases remained unmatched. The CDR3 totals 16 residues. CDR3 in amino acids: CASSKTSGGNTGELFF. The CDR3 bases are TGTGCCAGCAGTAAGACTAGCGGGGGGAACACCGGGGAGCTGTTTTTT.

The chain links TRBV7-6 to TRBJ2-1, with D unresolved. Looked up from germline, CDR1 is SGHVS and CDR2 is FNYEAQ. With 4 bases removed from V and 8 bases from J, the gap between germline ends came to 12 bases. CDR3 length: 13 amino acids. The CDR3 is CASSSTLADEQFF. CDR3 nucleotides: TGTGCCAGCAGCTCGACACTGGCCGATGAGCAGTTCTTC.

This chain connects TRBV7-6 to TRBJ2-7; 7 positions agree with TRBD2. The CDR3 sequence is 15 residues long. From germline, CDR1 is SGHVS and CDR2 FNYEAQ. Trimming cost V 5 bases and J 4 bases; bases outside gene matches: 11. The CDR3 spells CASSPWGGRGYEQYF. In DNA form, the CDR3 reads TGTGCCAGCAGCCCCTGGGGCGGGAGAGGTTACGAGCAGTACTTC.

The chain is built from TRBV20-1 and TRBJ2-2; TRBD2 aligns across 11 bases. The CDR3 covers 16 residues. J gave up 2 bases and V 1 base, and 3 bases lay outside the gene matches. Germline V gene sequence: CDR1 DFQATT, CDR2 SNEGSKA (reference sequence). As DNA, the CDR3 is TGCAGTGCTAGAGTACTAGCGGGGGTTAACACCGGGGAGCTGTTTTTT. Protein sequence: CSARVLAGVNTGELFF.

The chain uses TRBV20-1 and TRBJ2-4; the D is unclear. With 2 bases removed from V and 8 bases from J, the gap between germline ends came to 13 bases. CDR3 length: 13 residues. In germline, CDR1 is DFQATT, CDR2 SNEGSKA (reference sequence). The CDR3 region is CSARLPPGHIQYF. As DNA, the CDR3 is TGCAGTGCTAGACTCCCGCCCGGCCACATTCAGTACTTC.

The rearrangement links TRBV4-1 to TRBJ2-1; perhaps D is TRBD1 or TRBD2 (5 bases each). The CDR3 contains 16 residues. The V gene lost 0 bases and the J gene lost 8 bases, with 17 bases spanning the gap. Germline V gene sequence: CDR1 MGHRA, CDR2 YSYEKL. The CDR3 spells CASSQDMGPPDHEQFF. In DNA form, the CDR3 reads TGCGCCAGCAGCCAAGATATGGGACCCCCGGACCATGAGCAGTTCTTC.

This clonotype was observed a few times. The chain links TRBV27 to TRBJ1-2; 7 bases fit TRBD1. Germline-derived CDR1 and CDR2 are MNHEY and SMNVEV (reference sequence). J gave up 0 bases and V 5 bases, and 6 bases lay outside the gene matches. This CDR3 contains 15 residues. Here the CDR3 reads CASSPRGGTNYGYTF. The CDR3 DNA reads TGTGCCAGCAGTCCCAGGGGGGGGACTAACTATGGCTACACCTTC.

V is TRBV12-2 and J is TRBJ2-3; TRBD2, the D gene given by the table, was not confirmed from the DNA. TRBV12-2 is described as a pseudogene. This CDR3 spans 17 amino acids. This CDR3 reads CASRRLGPGHPTDTHYF. The CDR3 region has the DNA TGTGCAAGTCGCCGGCTAGGGCCGGGCCATCCGACAGATACGCATTATTTT.

This chain connects TRBV5-1 to TRBJ1-1; D remains ambiguous. The germline V gene has CDR1 SGHRS and CDR2 YFSETQ. The CDR3 is made up of 13 amino acids. Between the trimmed V and J ends, which lost 3 bases and 3 bases, there was a span of 9 bases. The CDR3 region is CASSSIEDTEAFF. The DNA for the CDR3 is TGCGCCAGCAGCTCCATCGAGGACACTGAAGCTTTCTTT. The full variable domain, with the rest looked up from reference TRBV5-1 and TRBJ1-1, is KAGVTQTPRYLIKTRGQQVTLSCSPISGHRSVSWYQQTPGQGLQFLFEYFSETQRNKGNFPGRFSGRQFSNSRSEMNVSTLELGDSALYLCASSSIEDTEAFFGQGTRLTVV.

In this sample, this clonotype is medium-sized. In nucleotides, the CDR3 is TGTGCCACCAGTGAGGTGGCGTGGGATGAGCAGTTCTTC. Protein sequence: CATSEVAWDEQFF. This chain links TRBV24-1 with TRBJ2-1; D unclear. V was clipped by 4 bases and J by 8 bases, with 11 bases between them. CDR3 length: 13 residues. Germline V CDR1 and CDR2: KGHDR, SFDVKD.

This clonotype turned up a few times. The chain is built from TRBV20-1 and TRBJ2-7; 8 nucleotides match TRBD1. The ends lost 1 base at V and 3 bases at J; junction bases unmatched: 5. Germline V gives CDR1 DFQATT, CDR2 SNEGSKA (reference sequence). The CDR3 runs 14 residues. The CDR3 loop is CSARAGDRYYEQYF. CDR3 bases: TGCAGTGCTAGAGCAGGGGACAGGTACTACGAGCAGTACTTC.

This clonotype has only a few counts. This rearrangement joins TRBV2 to TRBJ1-5; D not certain. Germline V gene sequence: CDR1 SNHLY, CDR2 FYNNEI. Trimming removed 6 bases at V and 8 bases at J, with 11 bases between. This CDR3 contains 12 residues. This chain's CDR3 is CASSTQLEPQHF. DNA of the CDR3: TGTGCCAGCAGCACACAGCTAGAGCCCCAGCATTTT.

The CDR3 protein is CANWDRRFGYTF. As DNA, the CDR3 is TGTGCCAACTGGGACAGACGATTTGGCTACACCTTC. The chain links TRBV6-5 to TRBJ1-2, with 7 nucleotides matching TRBD1. The CDR3 is 12 amino acids. V lost 10 bases and J lost 7; bases outside the gene matches: 9. Per the germline V gene, CDR1 is MNHEY and CDR2 is SVGAGI.

This clonotype was seen a handful of times. The V call is TRBV15, the J call TRBJ2-7; 8 bases map to TRBD2. V lost 5 bases and J lost 3; bases outside the gene matches: 3. The V gene's germline CDR1 is LNHNV and CDR2 YYDKDF (reference sequence). The CDR3 totals 13 residues. CDR3 DNA: TGTGCCACCAGCGCCGGGGGGGGCTACGAGCAGTACTTC. It is translated as CATSAGGGYEQYF.

The CDR3 spells CASSQDMDQPQHF. CDR3 nucleotides: TGTGCCAGCAGCCAGGACATGGATCAGCCCCAGCATTTT. The V and J genes are TRBV3-1 and TRBJ1-5; tentative D call: TRBD1 (5 bases). This CDR3 has 13 residues. Germline CDR1 is LGHDT and CDR2 is YNNKEL (reference sequence). The V and J ends lost 3 bases and 5 bases respectively, with 8 bases between them.

This clonotype was counted at least ten times. The chain links TRBV7-9 to TRBJ2-7; the match to TRBD2 covers 7 bases. Unmatched junction bases numbered 7, after V lost 2 bases and J lost 0 bases. Looked up from germline, CDR1 is SEHNR and CDR2 is FQNEAQ (reference sequence). The CDR3 loop spans 16 amino acids. The CDR3 nucleotides are TGTGCCAGCAGCTTAAGGCTAGCGGAGCTCTCCTACGAGCAGTACTTC. Protein sequence: CASSLRLAELSYEQYF.

This clonotype has just a few counts. The rearrangement joins TRBV5-1 to TRBJ2-1; TRBD2 matches 10 bases. Germline V gives CDR1 SGHRS, CDR2 YFSETQ. J was trimmed by 0 bases and V by 3 bases; bases with no gene match: 9. The CDR3 length is 18 residues. This CDR3 reads CASSSASGGLDSYNEQFF. The CDR3 DNA reads TGCGCCAGCAGCTCGGCTAGCGGGGGCCTGGACTCCTACAATGAGCAGTTCTTC.

In its sample, this clonotype was seen a few times. The CDR3 sequence is CASSQQDRSTRDTQYF. CDR3 DNA sequence: TGTGCCAGCAGCCAACAGGACAGAAGTACTAGAGATACGCAGTATTTT. The chain couples TRBV3-1 to TRBJ2-3; maybe TRBD1 (6 bases). Germline V gene sequence: CDR1 LGHDT, CDR2 YNNKEL (reference sequence). Trimming removed 2 bases from V and 5 bases from J, with 17 bases in between. This CDR3 is built from 16 residues.

J is TRBJ1-2 and V is TRBV12-3 or TRBV12-4; D gene uncertain. There are 12 residues in the CDR3. Between the trimmed V and J ends, which lost 5 bases and 5 bases, there was a span of 9 bases. The CDR3 spells CASSLLGYGYTF. The CDR3 DNA follows: TGTGCCAGCAGTCTCCTAGGGTATGGCTACACCTTC.

This chain uses TRBV5-1 with TRBJ1-2, with 9 bases fitting TRBD1. Germline CDR1 is SGHRS and CDR2 is YFSETQ. Losses at the gene ends were 1 base for V and 5 bases for J; bases not matched to a gene: 3. The CDR3 has 14 amino acids. The DNA of the CDR3 is TGCGCCAGCAGCTTGAGACAGGGGGAGTATGGCTACACCTTC. Protein product: CASSLRQGEYGYTF.

The chain uses TRBV7-9 and TRBJ1-3; D remains ambiguous. The CDR3 is made up of 13 amino acids. Germline assignment: CDR1 SEHNR and CDR2 FQNEAQ (reference sequence). Trimming shortened V by 3 bases and J by 0 bases, and 3 bases separated the two germline ends. CDR3 in amino acids: CASSFNSGNTIYF. The CDR3 DNA is TGTGCCAGCAGCTTCAACTCTGGAAACACCATATATTTT. Complete variable domain (other parts from reference TRBV7-9 and TRBJ1-3): DTGVSQNPRHKITKRGQNVTFRCDPISEHNRLYWYRQTLGQGPEFLTYFQNEAQLEKSRLLSDRFSAERPKGSFSTLEIQRTEQGDSAMYLCASSFNSGNTIYFGEGSWLTVV.

This sequence joins TRBV29-1 and TRBJ1-3, with D uncertain. The CDR3 runs to 13 residues. In germline, CDR1 is SQVTM, CDR2 ANQGSEA. Trimming took off 4 bases at V and 1 base at J, with 8 bases between the two ends. CDR3 in DNA: TGCAGCGTTGCGGGCAGATCTGGAAACACCATATATTTT. Translating it yields CSVAGRSGNTIYF.

This clonotype showed up just a few times. The rearrangement uses TRBV5-1 and TRBJ2-1; 8 positions match TRBD1. This CDR3 contains 16 residues. Trimming cost V 0 bases and J 2 bases; bases outside gene matches: 4. Germline V gene data show CDR1 as SGHRS and CDR2 as YFSETQ. DNA of the CDR3: TGCGCCAGCAGCTTGGAACCGACAGGGGCCTACAATGAGCAGTTCTTC. It specifies CASSLEPTGAYNEQFF. The full variable domain, its missing parts supplied by reference TRBV5-1 and TRBJ2-1, is KAGVTQTPRYLIKTRGQQVTLSCSPISGHRSVSWYQQTPGQGLQFLFEYFSETQRNKGNFPGRFSGRQFSNSRSEMNVSTLELGDSALYLCASSLEPTGAYNEQFFGPGTRLTVL.

V is TRBV9 and J is TRBJ1-1, with D possibly being TRBD1 (5 bases). Trimming cost V 0 bases and J 5 bases, with 29 bases left between them. Germline V gene data show CDR1 as SGDLS and CDR2 as YYNGEE. CDR3 length: 20 amino acids. The CDR3 nucleotides read TGTGCCAGCAGCGTAGGGTCGGGACTACGGGTGAGGGCTATGGTAACTGAAGCTTTCTTT. Translating gives CASSVGSGLRVRAMVTEAFF.

J is TRBJ1-5 and V is TRBV12-3 or TRBV12-4; D unresolved. The ends were cut back, 8 bases at V and 2 bases at J, with 16 bases in the middle. The CDR3 consists of 15 residues. CDR3 loop: CASSGAMRGNQPQHF. CDR3 sequence (DNA): TGTGCCAGCTCGGGTGCGATGAGGGGCAATCAGCCCCAGCATTTT.

This clonotype has a handful of counts. This chain links TRBV7-9 with TRBJ1-3; D uncertain. Germline V gives CDR1 SEHNR, CDR2 FQNEAQ (reference sequence). The germline V and J ends were trimmed by 1 base and 0 bases, with 1 base remaining between them. There are 13 residues in the CDR3. The CDR3 reads CASSLVSGNTIYF. In DNA, the CDR3 is TGTGCCAGCAGCTTAGTCTCTGGAAACACCATATATTTT.